There are many counts of the clone carrying this T cell receptor beta chain. What it binds is unknown. TCRdb re-called the 5' RACE reads with MiXCR, one entry per CDR3 protein. The table records a few hundred thousand distinct CDR3 sequences, around 20% of them present only once. The data stem from a study of CD8 T cells in ankylosing spondylitis. Study-wide points: Relatively rare in peripheral blood, disease-linked clones were also CD8+. Previously reported in reactive arthritis synovial fluid and blood were some of the motif variants. A TCR beta motif made of fewer than ten highly homologous variants seemed typical of ankylosing spondylitis blood. There was reportedly significant enrichment of clones that were disease-linked in matched ankylosing spondylitis synovial fluid.

There are 12 residues in the CDR3. V gave up 2 bases and J gave up 5 bases, with 3 bases separating them. The origin of this receptor is a female donor with ankylosing spondylitis or in good health (not recorded which). The V call is TRBV12-3 or TRBV12-4, the J call TRBJ2-2; D uncertain. The sample taken for sequencing was blood, either unsorted or a sorted T cell fraction (not recorded which). The CDR3 nucleotides read TGTGCCAGCAGTTTAAGGACCGGGGAGCTGTTTTTT. Translated: CASSLRTGELFF.